Presented here are 3 T cell receptor beta chains from one specimen sequenced in a study of CD8 T cells in Susac syndrome. A quantity of roughly 0.5 to 1 ug RNA underwent reverse transcription using random hexamers. TCRdb independently ran MiXCR on the immunoSEQ multiplex PCR reads; one entry per CDR3 protein. This table holds approximately 130,000 distinct CDR3 sequences, around nine tenths found once. The sample comprised CD8+ T cells from PBMCs. Every receptor here comes from a human donor with multiple sclerosis.

The chain is built from TRBV19 and TRBJ2-7, with 8 bases fitting TRBD1. The CDR3 sequence is 14 residues long. Trimming at V came to 5 bases and at J to 4 bases, leaving 7 bases not matched to a gene. From germline, CDR1 is LNHDA and CDR2 SQIVND (reference sequence). The CDR3 bases are TGTGCCAGTAGTCTCCAGGGGACAGGTTACGAGCAGTACTTC. The encoded protein is CASSLQGTGYEQYF.

The chain links TRBV6-1 to TRBJ2-2; D remains ambiguous. Trimming cost V 6 bases and J 2 bases, with 10 bases left between them. CDR1 and CDR2 from the germline V gene are MNHNS and SASEGT. There are 14 residues in the CDR3. CDR3 in DNA: TGTGCCAGCAGAGTAGGGTCAAACACCGGGGAGCTGTTTTTT. Its protein is CASRVGSNTGELFF.

V is TRBV4-1 and J is TRBJ2-1, with 9 bases lining up with TRBD1. Unmatched junction bases numbered 6, after V lost 6 bases and J lost 3 bases. The CDR3 consists of 15 residues. Germline V CDR1 and CDR2: MGHRA, YSYEKL. The CDR3 region has the DNA TGCGCCAGCAGTACTACAGGGGGCCTCTACAATGAGCAGTTCTTC. This translates into CASSTTGGLYNEQFF.